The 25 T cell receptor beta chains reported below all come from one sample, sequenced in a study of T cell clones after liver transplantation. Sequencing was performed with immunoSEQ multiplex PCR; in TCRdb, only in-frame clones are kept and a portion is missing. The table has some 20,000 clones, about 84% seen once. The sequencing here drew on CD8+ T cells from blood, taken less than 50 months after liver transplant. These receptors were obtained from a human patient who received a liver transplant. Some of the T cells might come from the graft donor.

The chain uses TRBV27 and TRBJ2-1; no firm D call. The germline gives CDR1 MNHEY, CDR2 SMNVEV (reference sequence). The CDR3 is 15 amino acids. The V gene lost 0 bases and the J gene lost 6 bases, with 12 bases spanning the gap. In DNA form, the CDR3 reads TGTGCCAGCAGTTTATCCGGGCCCACTACCAATGAGCAGTTCTTC. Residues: CASSLSGPTTNEQFF.

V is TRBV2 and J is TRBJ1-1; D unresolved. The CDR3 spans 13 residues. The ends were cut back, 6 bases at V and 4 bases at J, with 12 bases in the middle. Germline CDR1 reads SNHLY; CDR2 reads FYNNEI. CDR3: CASRGTRATEAFF. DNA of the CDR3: TGTGCCAGCAGGGGAACCAGAGCCACTGAAGCTTTCTTT.

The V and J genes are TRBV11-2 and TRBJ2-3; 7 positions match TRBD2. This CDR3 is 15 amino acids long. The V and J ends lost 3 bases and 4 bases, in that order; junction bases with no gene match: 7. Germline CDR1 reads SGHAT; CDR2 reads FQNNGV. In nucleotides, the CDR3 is TGTGCCAGCAGCTTTACTAGCGCTAACTCAGATACGCAGTATTTT. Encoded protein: CASSFTSANSDTQYF.

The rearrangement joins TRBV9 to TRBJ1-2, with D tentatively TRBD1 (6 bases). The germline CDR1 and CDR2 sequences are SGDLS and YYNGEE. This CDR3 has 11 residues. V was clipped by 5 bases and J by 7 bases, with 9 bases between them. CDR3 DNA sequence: TGTGCCAGCAGAAACAGGGTTGGCTACACCTTC. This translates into CASRNRVGYTF. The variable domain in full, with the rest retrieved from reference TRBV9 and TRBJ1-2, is DSGVTQTPKHLITATGQRVTLRCSPRSGDLSVYWYQQSLDQGLQFLIQYYNGEERAKGNILERFSAQQFPDLHSELNLSSLELGDSALYFCASRNRVGYTFGSGTRLTVV.

The CDR3 region has the DNA TGTGCCATCAGTGAGGTTAGGGACGAAAAACTGTTTTTT. Translation gives CAISEVRDEKLFF. This chain uses TRBV10-3 with TRBJ1-4; D might be TRBD1 (5 bases). V lost 2 bases and J 8 bases, leaving 9 bases between the germline ends. The CDR3 runs to 13 residues. Per the germline V gene, CDR1 is ENHRY and CDR2 is SYGVKD.

CDR3 DNA: TGTGCCAGCACAACAGGGGCGGGCAATGAGCAGTTCTTC. Encoded protein: CASTTGAGNEQFF. The gene calls are TRBV6-6 and TRBJ2-1; TRBD1 matches at 7 bases. V shed 7 bases, J shed 6 bases, and the junction held 6 bases outside the gene matches. CDR3 size: 13 residues. The germline V gene has CDR1 MNHNY and CDR2 SVGAGI (reference sequence).

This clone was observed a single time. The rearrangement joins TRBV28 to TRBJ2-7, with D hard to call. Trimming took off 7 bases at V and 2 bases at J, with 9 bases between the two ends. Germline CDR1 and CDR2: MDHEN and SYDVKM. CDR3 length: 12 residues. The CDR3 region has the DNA TGTGCCAGCAAAGGCAGTGCCTACGAGCAGTACTTC. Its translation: CASKGSAYEQYF.

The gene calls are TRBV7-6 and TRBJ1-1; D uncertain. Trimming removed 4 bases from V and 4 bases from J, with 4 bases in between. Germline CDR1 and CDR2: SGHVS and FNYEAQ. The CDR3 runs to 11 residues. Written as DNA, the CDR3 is TGTGCCAGCAGCTCTAGCACTGAAGCTTTCTTT. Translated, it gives CASSSSTEAFF.

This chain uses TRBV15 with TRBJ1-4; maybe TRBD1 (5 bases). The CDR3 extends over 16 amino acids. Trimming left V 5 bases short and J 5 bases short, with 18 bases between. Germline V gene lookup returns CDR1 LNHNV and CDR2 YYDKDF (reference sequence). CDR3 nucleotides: TGTGCCACCAGCGGGGGGATCGGGCGGGAGAATGAAAAACTGTTTTTT. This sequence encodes CATSGGIGRENEKLFF.

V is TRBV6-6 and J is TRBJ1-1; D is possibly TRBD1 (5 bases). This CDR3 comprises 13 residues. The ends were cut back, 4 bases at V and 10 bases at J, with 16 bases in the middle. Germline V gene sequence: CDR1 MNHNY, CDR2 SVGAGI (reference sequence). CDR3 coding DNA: TGTGCCAGCAGTTCCCTACAGGATGTGGCAGCTTTCTTT. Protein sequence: CASSSLQDVAAFF.

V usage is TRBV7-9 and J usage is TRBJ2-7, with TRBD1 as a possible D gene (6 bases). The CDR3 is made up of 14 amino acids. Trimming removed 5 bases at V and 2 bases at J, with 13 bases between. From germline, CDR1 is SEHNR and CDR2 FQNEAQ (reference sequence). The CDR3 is CASSDKDRPYEQYF. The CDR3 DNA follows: TGTGCCAGCAGCGATAAGGACAGACCCTACGAGCAGTACTTC. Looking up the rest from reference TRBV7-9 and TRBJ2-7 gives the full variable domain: DTGVSQNPRHKITKRGQNVTFRCDPISEHNRLYWYRQTLGQGPEFLTYFQNEAQLEKSRLLSDRFSAERPKGSFSTLEIQRTEQGDSAMYLCASSDKDRPYEQYFGPGTRLTVT.

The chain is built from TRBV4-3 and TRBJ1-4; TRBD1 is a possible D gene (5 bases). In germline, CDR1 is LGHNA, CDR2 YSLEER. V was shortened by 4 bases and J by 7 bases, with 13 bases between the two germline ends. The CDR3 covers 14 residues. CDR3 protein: CASSRGRPREKLFF. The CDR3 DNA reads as TGCGCCAGCAGCCGGGGCAGGCCCCGTGAAAAACTGTTTTTT.

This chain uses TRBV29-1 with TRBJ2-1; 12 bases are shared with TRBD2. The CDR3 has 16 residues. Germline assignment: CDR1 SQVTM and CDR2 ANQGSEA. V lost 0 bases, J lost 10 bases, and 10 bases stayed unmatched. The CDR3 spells CSVEDATSGSLGEQFF. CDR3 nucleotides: TGCAGCGTTGAAGATGCGACTAGCGGGAGCCTGGGGGAGCAGTTCTTC.

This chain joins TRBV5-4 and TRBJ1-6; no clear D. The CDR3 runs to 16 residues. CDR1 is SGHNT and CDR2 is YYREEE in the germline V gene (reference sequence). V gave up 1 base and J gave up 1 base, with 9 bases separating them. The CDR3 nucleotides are TGTGCCAGCAGCTTGCACTTACAGTCCTATAATTCACCCCTCCACTTT. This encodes CASSLHLQSYNSPLHF.

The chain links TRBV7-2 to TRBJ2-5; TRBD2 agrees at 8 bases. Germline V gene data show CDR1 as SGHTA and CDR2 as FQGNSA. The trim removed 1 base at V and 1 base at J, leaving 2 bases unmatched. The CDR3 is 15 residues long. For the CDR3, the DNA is TGTGCCAGCAGCTTAGATCTAGCGGGCCAAGAGACCCAGTACTTC. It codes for CASSLDLAGQETQYF.

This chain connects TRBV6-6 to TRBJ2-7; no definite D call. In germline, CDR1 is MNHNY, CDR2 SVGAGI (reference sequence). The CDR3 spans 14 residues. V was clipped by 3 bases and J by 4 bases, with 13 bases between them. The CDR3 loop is CASSYGLVSYEQYF. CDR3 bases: TGTGCCAGCAGTTATGGGCTGGTGTCGTACGAGCAGTACTTC.

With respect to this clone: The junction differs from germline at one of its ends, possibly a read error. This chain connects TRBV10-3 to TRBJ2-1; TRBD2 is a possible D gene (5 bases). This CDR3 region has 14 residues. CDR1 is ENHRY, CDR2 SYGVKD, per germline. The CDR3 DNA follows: TGTGCCATCAATGAGGCCAGGAGCGGCGATGAGCAGTTCTTC. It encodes CAINEARSGDEQFF.

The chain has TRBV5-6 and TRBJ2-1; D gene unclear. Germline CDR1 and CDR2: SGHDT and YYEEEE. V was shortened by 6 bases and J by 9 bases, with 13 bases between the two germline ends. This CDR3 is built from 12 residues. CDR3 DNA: TGTGCCAGCAAATCCCTGGGGTTTGAGCAGTTCTTC. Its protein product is CASKSLGFEQFF.

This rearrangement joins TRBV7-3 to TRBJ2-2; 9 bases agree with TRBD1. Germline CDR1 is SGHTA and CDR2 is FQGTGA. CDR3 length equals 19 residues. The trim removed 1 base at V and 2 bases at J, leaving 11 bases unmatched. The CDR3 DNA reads TGTGCCAGCAGCTTAAAAATCCTGAGACAGGGGGTAAACACCGGGGAGCTGTTTTTT. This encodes CASSLKILRQGVNTGELFF.

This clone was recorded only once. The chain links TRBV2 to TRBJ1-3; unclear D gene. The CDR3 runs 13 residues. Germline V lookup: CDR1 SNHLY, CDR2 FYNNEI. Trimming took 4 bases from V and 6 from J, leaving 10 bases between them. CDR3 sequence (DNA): TGTGCCAGCAGTGGCTGGTATGAAAACACCATATATTTT. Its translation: CASSGWYENTIYF.

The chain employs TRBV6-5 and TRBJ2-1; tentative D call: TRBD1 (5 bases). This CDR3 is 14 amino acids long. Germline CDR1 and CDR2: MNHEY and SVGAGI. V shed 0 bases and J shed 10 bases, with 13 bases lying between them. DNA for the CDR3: TGTGCCAGCAGTTACTCCGGTGGGGCTCGGGAGCAGTTCTTC. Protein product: CASSYSGGAREQFF.

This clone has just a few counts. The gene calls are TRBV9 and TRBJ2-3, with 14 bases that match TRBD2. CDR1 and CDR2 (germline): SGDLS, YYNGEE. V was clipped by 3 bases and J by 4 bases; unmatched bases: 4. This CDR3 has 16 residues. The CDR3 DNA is TGTGCCAGCAGCGCGGGACTAGCGGGAGTCCCAGATACGCAGTATTTT. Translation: CASSAGLAGVPDTQYF.

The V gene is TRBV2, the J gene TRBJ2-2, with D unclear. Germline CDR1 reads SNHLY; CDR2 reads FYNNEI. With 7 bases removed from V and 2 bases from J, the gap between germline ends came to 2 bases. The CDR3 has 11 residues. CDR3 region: CASTNTGELFF. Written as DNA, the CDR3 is TGTGCCAGCACTAACACCGGGGAGCTGTTTTTT.

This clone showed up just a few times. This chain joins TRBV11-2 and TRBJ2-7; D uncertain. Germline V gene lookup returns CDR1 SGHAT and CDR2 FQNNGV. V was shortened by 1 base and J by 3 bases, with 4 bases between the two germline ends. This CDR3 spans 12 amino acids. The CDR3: CASSLADYEQYF. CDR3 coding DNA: TGTGCCAGCAGCTTAGCGGACTACGAGCAGTACTTC.

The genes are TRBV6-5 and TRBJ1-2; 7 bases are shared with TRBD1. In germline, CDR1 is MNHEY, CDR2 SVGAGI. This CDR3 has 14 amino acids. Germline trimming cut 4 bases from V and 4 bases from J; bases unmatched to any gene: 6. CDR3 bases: TGTGCCAGCAGTTTCAGGACAGGCCTCTATGGCTACACCTTC. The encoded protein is CASSFRTGLYGYTF.